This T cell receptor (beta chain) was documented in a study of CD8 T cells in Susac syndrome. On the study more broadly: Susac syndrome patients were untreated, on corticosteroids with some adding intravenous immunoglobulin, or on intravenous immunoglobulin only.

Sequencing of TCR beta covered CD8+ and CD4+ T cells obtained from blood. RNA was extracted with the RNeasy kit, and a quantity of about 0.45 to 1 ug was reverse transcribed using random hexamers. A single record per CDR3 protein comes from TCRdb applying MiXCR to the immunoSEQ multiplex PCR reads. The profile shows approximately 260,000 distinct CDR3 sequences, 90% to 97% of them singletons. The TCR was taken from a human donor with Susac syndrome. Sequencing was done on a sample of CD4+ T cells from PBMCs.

The chain's CDR3 is CSASGGRTNEKLFF. The CDR3, as DNA: TGCAGCGCCTCAGGCGGGAGGACTAATGAAAAACTGTTTTTT. The chain has TRBV29-1 and TRBJ1-4; no reliable D call. This CDR3 has 14 amino acids. Germline loops: CDR1 SQVTM, CDR2 ANQGSEA. Trimming stripped 7 bases from V and 2 bases from J, with 14 bases between.